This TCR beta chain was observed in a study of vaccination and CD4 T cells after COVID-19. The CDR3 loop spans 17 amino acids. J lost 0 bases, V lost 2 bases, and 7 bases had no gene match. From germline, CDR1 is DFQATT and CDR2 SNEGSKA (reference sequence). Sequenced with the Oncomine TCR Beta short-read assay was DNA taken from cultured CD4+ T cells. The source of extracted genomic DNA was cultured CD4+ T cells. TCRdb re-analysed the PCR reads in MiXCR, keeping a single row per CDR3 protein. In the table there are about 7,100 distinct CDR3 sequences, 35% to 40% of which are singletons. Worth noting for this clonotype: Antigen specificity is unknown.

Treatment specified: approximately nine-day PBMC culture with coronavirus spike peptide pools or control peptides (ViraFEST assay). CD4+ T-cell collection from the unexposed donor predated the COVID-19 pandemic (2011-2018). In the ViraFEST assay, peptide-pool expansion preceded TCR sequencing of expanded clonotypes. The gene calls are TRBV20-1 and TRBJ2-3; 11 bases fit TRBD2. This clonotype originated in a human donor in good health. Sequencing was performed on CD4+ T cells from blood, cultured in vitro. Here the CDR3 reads CSARRLRTSGSTDTQYF. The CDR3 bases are TGCAGTGCTAGACGTCTCCGGACTAGCGGGAGCACAGATACGCAGTATTTT.